Below are 17 T cell receptor beta chains sequenced from a single sample in a study of blood T cell repertoires in COVID-19. Measured with immunoSEQ multiplex PCR; TCRdb has only the in-frame clones, and not every one. Seen here are 130,000 to 150,000 clones, around 90% observed once, and the top ten hold about 1.8%. Sequencing used peripheral blood. The source is a woman aged 45-59 years with acute or convalescent COVID-19.

This clone was picked up one time. The V call is TRBV5-1, the J call TRBJ2-7; 7 bases line up with TRBD1. This CDR3 has 16 amino acids. J gave up 0 bases and V 0 bases, and 6 bases lay outside the gene matches. Germline V gene lookup returns CDR1 SGHRS and CDR2 YFSETQ. CDR3 DNA sequence: TGCGCCAGCAGCTTGGCAGGCAGGGGGTACTCCTACGAGCAGTACTTC. It specifies CASSLAGRGYSYEQYF.

The chain is built from TRBV9 and TRBJ2-3; 7 bases match TRBD2. Germline CDR1 is SGDLS and CDR2 is YYNGEE. This CDR3 has 16 amino acids. The V segment lost 2 bases and the J segment 2 bases; nucleotides outside the gene matches: 8. CDR3 protein: CASSVLSGETTDTQYF. CDR3 DNA sequence: TGTGCCAGCAGCGTCTTGAGCGGGGAGACCACAGATACGCAGTATTTT.

This clone was counted once. Written as DNA, the CDR3 is TGTGCCAGCAGTCCCCGGACAGGGGCCAAAGAGACCCAGTACTTC. It specifies CASSPRTGAKETQYF. The V and J genes are TRBV6-5 and TRBJ2-5; TRBD1 matches at 9 bases. Trimming cost V 5 bases and J 3 bases; bases outside gene matches: 7. Germline V gene lookup returns CDR1 MNHEY and CDR2 SVGAGI. The CDR3 consists of 15 residues.

This clone was recorded only once. The J gene is TRBJ2-3, the V gene TRBV3-1 (or the pseudogene TRBV3-2); 13 bases line up with TRBD2. Unmatched junction bases numbered 8, after V lost 5 bases and J lost 3 bases. Germline assignment: CDR1 LGHDT and CDR2 YNNKEL (reference sequence). The CDR3 spans 17 residues. CDR3 in amino acids: CASSDRLAGGRTDTQYF. The CDR3 DNA sequence: TGTGCCAGCAGCGACCGACTAGCGGGGGGCCGTACAGATACGCAGTATTTT.

The V gene is TRBV4-2, the J gene TRBJ2-3, with 10 bases lining up with TRBD2. The trim removed 0 bases at V and 4 bases at J, leaving 4 bases unmatched. The CDR3 consists of 16 residues. Per germline, CDR1 LGHNA and CDR2 YNFKEQ. CDR3 loop: CASSQESGGAPDTQYF. Here the CDR3 DNA reads TGTGCCAGCAGCCAAGAGAGCGGGGGGGCCCCAGATACGCAGTATTTT.

The chain carries TRBV21-1 and TRBJ2-4; the table calls TRBD2, which could not be checked here. TRBV21-1 is a pseudogene. The CDR3 covers 14 residues. The CDR3 region is CASTTGGGNGIQYF. The DNA of the CDR3 is TGTGCCAGCACCACCGGGGGGGGGAATGGCATTCAGTACTTC.

This rearrangement joins TRBV21-1 to TRBJ1-3. TRBV21-1 represents a pseudogene. The CDR3 is 15 residues long. For the CDR3, the DNA is TGTGCCAGCAGCAAAGTTAATGGAGTTGGAAACACCATATATTTT. This sequence encodes CASSKVNGVGNTIYF.

J is TRBJ2-2 and V is TRBV7-3; 15 positions agree with TRBD2. Germline V CDR1 and CDR2: SGHTA, FQGTGA. The CDR3 loop spans 17 amino acids. V trimming: 5 bases; J trimming: 6 bases; junction bases outside the gene matches: 7. CDR3 coding DNA: TGTGCCAGCAGCCCACCGGGACTAGCGGGAGGAGCCGGGGAGCTGTTTTTT. Amino acid sequence: CASSPPGLAGGAGELFF.

This clone has a handful of counts. The V call is TRBV5-4, the J call TRBJ1-2; TRBD1 matches 8 bases. The CDR3 is 16 residues long. The junction had 13 bases not matched to a gene; V was cut back by 2 bases and J by 7 bases. The germline V gene has CDR1 SGHNT and CDR2 YYREEE (reference sequence). In DNA form, the CDR3 reads TGTGCCAGCAGCTTCGGTTTACGGCAGGGGGCGTTTGGCTACACCTTC. As protein: CASSFGLRQGAFGYTF.

The chain recombines TRBV14 with TRBJ2-2; 7 nucleotides agree with TRBD1. The CDR3 contains 16 residues. Per germline, CDR1 SGHDN and CDR2 FVKESK. J lost 2 bases, V lost 5 bases, and 8 bases had no gene match. CDR3 protein: CASSLPTGSNTGELFF. The CDR3, as DNA: TGTGCCAGCAGCTTACCGACAGGGTCCAACACCGGGGAGCTGTTTTTT.

V and J are TRBV7-9 and TRBJ1-1; D is perhaps TRBD1 (5 bases). The CDR3 contains 11 residues. Germline V gene lookup returns CDR1 SEHNR and CDR2 FQNEAQ (reference sequence). The V end was cut by 11 bases, the J end by 4 bases, with 11 bases between. CDR3 sequence reads: CALSGGTEAFF. The CDR3 DNA is TGTGCCCTTAGCGGGGGCACTGAAGCTTTCTTT.

This clone was recorded once. The V and J genes are TRBV19 and TRBJ2-5; perhaps TRBD2 as D (6 bases). Germline V gives CDR1 LNHDA, CDR2 SQIVND (reference sequence). CDR3 length: 16 residues. V lost 10 bases, J lost 5 bases, and 26 bases lay in between. The chain's CDR3 is CATRDSHRSGSETQYF. As DNA, the CDR3 is TGTGCCACTCGGGACTCACACCGGTCCGGTTCGGAGACCCAGTACTTC.

The CDR3 bases are TGTGCCAGCAGCATAAAAAGCCTAGAACAGGGGATTAGCAATCAGCCCCAGCATTTT. Translation gives CASSIKSLEQGISNQPQHF. J is TRBJ1-5 and V is TRBV21-1; the table's D call of TRBD1 was not tested on the DNA. TRBV21-1 is recorded as a pseudogene. The CDR3 loop spans 19 amino acids.

This clone was counted a single time. The rearrangement joins TRBV4-1 to TRBJ1-1, with a weak D call TRBD1 (5 bases). Between the trimmed V and J ends, which lost 0 bases and 2 bases, there was a span of 31 bases. Germline V gives CDR1 MGHRA, CDR2 YSYEKL. The CDR3 spans 22 residues. The CDR3 reads CASSQDFSRAGSYRGFNTEAFF. The CDR3, as DNA: TGCGCCAGCAGCCAAGATTTTTCGAGAGCCGGGTCGTATCGGGGGTTCAACACTGAAGCTTTCTTT.

DNA for the CDR3: TGTGCCAGCAGCTTCCAGGGAAGATCACCCCTCCACTTT. Amino acid sequence: CASSFQGRSPLHF. The V and J genes are TRBV7-2 and TRBJ1-6, with a tentative D call TRBD1 (5 bases). Germline V lookup: CDR1 SGHTA, CDR2 FQGNSA. V was pared by 3 bases and J by 10 bases, with 10 bases between. The CDR3 loop spans 13 amino acids.

This rearrangement joins TRBV6-5 to TRBJ1-2, with D uncertain. The CDR3 extends over 13 amino acids. Germline values: CDR1 MNHEY, CDR2 SVGAGI. V shed 2 bases and J shed 2 bases, with 6 bases lying between them. The CDR3 reads CASSYGANYGYTF. The CDR3 coding sequence is TGTGCCAGCAGTTACGGTGCGAACTATGGCTACACCTTC.

J is TRBJ2-5 and V is TRBV29-1; 8 bases agree with TRBD1. Trimming at V came to 8 bases and at J to 2 bases, leaving 7 bases not matched to a gene. CDR3 size: 13 residues. Germline CDR1 is SQVTM and CDR2 is ANQGSEA. CDR3 DNA: TGCAGCCTGGACAGGGTGGGGCAAGAGACCCAGTACTTC. It specifies CSLDRVGQETQYF.